This is a list of T cell receptor beta chains from one sample in a study of regulatory T cells in long-lasting Graves disease. TCRdb passed the multiplex PCR reads through MiXCR, listing each CDR3 protein once. The sample includes approximately 400,000 distinct CDR3 sequences, approximately 15% of them seen just once. This sample was shared with a second study, whose subject was T cells in Graves' hyperthyroidism and ophthalmopathy.

Sequenced here: peripheral blood mononuclear cells (PBMCs), sampled at new diagnosis, from a patient treated with antithyroid drugs. These receptors were taken from a woman aged 40 to 55 with Graves disease. CDR3s include the opening cysteine and the closing phenylalanine or tryptophan. A D gene is named only where the DNA matches it firmly. Not all rows give a size; the values are once, few, many and, for expanded clones, a class.

abundance: NA
v_gene: TRBV28
j_gene: TRBJ1-2
d_gene: NA
CDR3aa: CASSWTDYGYTF
CDR3nt: TGTGCCAGCAGCTGGACGGACTATGGCTACACCTTC

abundance: many
v_gene: TRBV15
j_gene: TRBJ2-3
d_gene: NA
CDR3aa: CATLEGDTQYF
CDR3nt: TGTGCCACCTTGGAAGGGGATACGCAGTATTTT

abundance: few
v_gene: TRBV4-1
j_gene: TRBJ2-7
d_gene: TRBD1
CDR3aa: CASSQDPDRGHSYEQYF
CDR3nt: TGCGCCAGCAGCCAAGACCCGGACAGGGGGCATTCCTACGAGCAGTACTTC

abundance: many
v_gene: TRBV7-9
j_gene: TRBJ2-5
d_gene: TRBD2
CDR3aa: CASSFGASGGQETQYF
CDR3nt: TGTGCCAGCAGCTTTGGGGCTAGCGGGGGCCAAGAGACCCAGTACTTC

abundance: many
v_gene: TRBV12-3/TRBV12-4
j_gene: TRBJ2-1
d_gene: TRBD2
CDR3aa: CASSQTSGHYNEQFF
CDR3nt: TGTGCCAGCAGTCAGACTAGCGGACATTACAATGAGCAGTTCTTC

abundance: NA
v_gene: TRBV20-1
j_gene: TRBJ1-4
d_gene: NA
CDR3aa: CSAVPGPNEKLFF
CDR3nt: TGCAGTGCTGTTCCGGGGCCTAATGAAAAACTGTTTTTT

abundance: few
v_gene: TRBV13
j_gene: TRBJ1-5
d_gene: NA
CDR3aa: CASSLGHVNQPQHF
CDR3nt: TGTGCCAGCAGCTTAGGGCACGTCAATCAGCCCCAGCATTTT

abundance: few
v_gene: TRBV20-1
j_gene: TRBJ1-5
d_gene: NA
CDR3aa: CSARGRGSNQPQHF
CDR3nt: TGCAGTGCTCGAGGGCGGGGTAGCAATCAGCCCCAGCATTTT

abundance: many
v_gene: TRBV28
j_gene: TRBJ1-5
d_gene: NA
CDR3aa: CASRNRVLDQPQHF
CDR3nt: TGTGCCAGCAGGAACAGGGTTTTGGATCAGCCCCAGCATTTT

abundance: many
v_gene: TRBV27
j_gene: TRBJ2-1
d_gene: NA
CDR3aa: CASSSRQYNEQFF
CDR3nt: TGTGCCAGCAGTTCGAGACAGTACAATGAGCAGTTCTTC

abundance: many
v_gene: TRBV7-6
j_gene: TRBJ2-1
d_gene: TRBD2
CDR3aa: CASSPSSSGRFEQFF
CDR3nt: TGTGCCAGCAGCCCATCTTCTAGCGGGAGATTTGAGCAGTTCTTC

abundance: many
v_gene: TRBV30
j_gene: TRBJ2-5
d_gene: TRBD2
CDR3aa: CAWSVKLAGQETQYF
CDR3nt: TGTGCCTGGAGTGTCAAGCTAGCGGGTCAAGAGACCCAGTACTTC

abundance: few
v_gene: TRBV7-8
j_gene: TRBJ2-5
d_gene: NA
CDR3aa: CASSLGWGAIDTQYF
CDR3nt: TGTGCCAGCAGCTTAGGATGGGGGGCCATAGACACCCAGTACTTC

abundance: many
v_gene: TRBV5-1
j_gene: TRBJ1-2
d_gene: NA
CDR3aa: CASSLAGQEDYGYTF
CDR3nt: TGCGCCAGCAGCTTGGCCGGGCAGGAGGACTATGGCTACACCTTC

abundance: many
v_gene: TRBV10-1
j_gene: TRBJ2-7
d_gene: NA
CDR3aa: CASSGLGSYEQYF
CDR3nt: TGCGCCAGCAGTGGGCTAGGCTCCTACGAGCAGTACTTC

abundance: many
v_gene: TRBV7-2
j_gene: TRBJ1-2
d_gene: NA
CDR3aa: CASSLRWQGVGYTF
CDR3nt: TGTGCCAGCAGCTTACGGTGGCAGGGAGTTGGCTACACCTTC

abundance: NA
v_gene: TRBV5-1
j_gene: TRBJ2-1
d_gene: TRBD2
CDR3aa: CASSLGGLAGGAGIPPMYNEQFF
CDR3nt: TGCGCCAGCAGCTTGGGGGGGCTAGCGGGAGGGGCCGGTATACCCCCGATGTACAATGAGCAGTTCTTC

abundance: few
v_gene: TRBV5-1
j_gene: TRBJ2-3
d_gene: NA
CDR3aa: CASSLEAAPTDTQYF
CDR3nt: TGCGCCAGCAGCTTAGAGGCCGCCCCCACAGATACGCAGTATTTT

abundance: NA
v_gene: TRBV12-3/TRBV12-4
j_gene: TRBJ1-1
d_gene: NA
CDR3aa: CAGSWGQNTEAFF
CDR3nt: TGTGCCGGCAGTTGGGGACAGAACACTGAAGCTTTCTTT

abundance: NA
v_gene: TRBV6-2/TRBV6-3
j_gene: TRBJ2-1
d_gene: NA
CDR3aa: CASSPQRFNEQFF
CDR3nt: TGTGCCAGCAGCCCCCAGCGGTTCAATGAGCAGTTCTTC

abundance: many
v_gene: TRBV20-1
j_gene: TRBJ2-1
d_gene: TRBD2
CDR3aa: CSARDLASGSLGGWYNEQFF
CDR3nt: TGCAGTGCTAGAGATCTCGCTAGCGGGAGTCTGGGGGGTTGGTACAATGAGCAGTTCTTC

abundance: many
v_gene: TRBV28
j_gene: TRBJ2-4
d_gene: TRBD1
CDR3aa: CASSFGTGGTKNIQYF
CDR3nt: TGTGCCAGCAGTTTCGGGACAGGGGGGACCAAAAACATTCAGTACTTC

abundance: NA
v_gene: TRBV6-5
j_gene: TRBJ1-3
d_gene: NA
CDR3aa: CASSYSLGETIYF
CDR3nt: TGTGCCAGCAGTTACTCCTTGGGGGAGACCATATATTTT

abundance: few
v_gene: TRBV15
j_gene: TRBJ2-1
d_gene: NA
CDR3aa: CATSRDWVRDTRIEQFF
CDR3nt: TGTGCCACCAGCAGAGATTGGGTGAGGGACACGAGAATTGAGCAGTTCTTC

abundance: few
v_gene: TRBV19
j_gene: TRBJ2-7
d_gene: TRBD2
CDR3aa: CASSETVAGGNEQYF
CDR3nt: TGTGCCAGTAGCGAAACCGTAGCGGGAGGGAACGAGCAGTACTTC

abundance: many
v_gene: TRBV28
j_gene: TRBJ1-5
d_gene: NA
CDR3aa: CASSLTPGFQPQHF
CDR3nt: TGTGCCAGCAGCTTAACCCCGGGCTTTCAGCCCCAGCATTTT

abundance: NA
v_gene: TRBV9
j_gene: TRBJ2-2
d_gene: TRBD2
CDR3aa: CASSVGLAGERELFF
CDR3nt: TGTGCCAGCAGCGTAGGACTAGCGGGAGAAAGGGAGCTGTTTTTT

abundance: many
v_gene: TRBV7-2
j_gene: TRBJ1-2
d_gene: NA
CDR3aa: CASSLPGALGGYTF
CDR3nt: TGTGCCAGCAGCTTGCCCGGGGCCCTGGGAGGCTACACCTTC

abundance: many
v_gene: TRBV29-1
j_gene: TRBJ1-2
d_gene: NA
CDR3aa: CSATGQLVYGYTF
CDR3nt: TGCAGCGCTACTGGACAGTTGGTGTATGGCTACACCTTC

abundance: many
v_gene: TRBV4-3
j_gene: TRBJ2-7
d_gene: NA
CDR3aa: CASSQEGGYEQYF
CDR3nt: TGCGCCAGCAGCCAAGAGGGGGGCTACGAGCAGTACTTC

abundance: many
v_gene: TRBV11-3
j_gene: TRBJ1-2
d_gene: NA
CDR3aa: CASSFPQFYGYTF
CDR3nt: TGTGCCAGCAGCTTCCCCCAGTTCTATGGCTACACCTTC

abundance: few
v_gene: TRBV7-9
j_gene: TRBJ2-7
d_gene: NA
CDR3aa: CASSLATKSYEQYF
CDR3nt: TGTGCCAGCAGCTTAGCTACGAAGTCCTACGAGCAGTACTTC

abundance: few
v_gene: TRBV5-1
j_gene: TRBJ1-3
d_gene: NA
CDR3aa: CASSLDPTGNGNTIYF
CDR3nt: TGCGCCAGCAGCTTGGACCCGACGGGGAATGGAAACACCATATATTTT

abundance: many
v_gene: TRBV11-1
j_gene: TRBJ2-7
d_gene: TRBD1
CDR3aa: CASSPRTGGDEQYF
CDR3nt: TGTGCCAGCAGCCCGAGGACAGGGGGCGACGAGCAGTACTTC

abundance: many
v_gene: TRBV10-3
j_gene: TRBJ2-3
d_gene: NA
CDR3aa: CAISEGDKRTDTQYF
CDR3nt: TGTGCCATCAGTGAGGGGGACAAGCGGACAGATACGCAGTATTTT

abundance: many
v_gene: TRBV10-3
j_gene: TRBJ2-3
d_gene: NA
CDR3aa: CAIRPGIGTDTQYF
CDR3nt: TGTGCCATCAGGCCCGGGATTGGCACAGATACGCAGTATTTT

abundance: many
v_gene: TRBV29-1
j_gene: TRBJ2-2
d_gene: NA
CDR3aa: CSVRAGSGGELFF
CDR3nt: TGCAGCGTCCGGGCAGGGTCGGGCGGGGAGCTGTTTTTT

abundance: few
v_gene: TRBV30
j_gene: TRBJ2-3
d_gene: NA
CDR3aa: CAWGGESSADTQYF
CDR3nt: TGTGCCTGGGGGGGTGAATCGAGTGCAGATACGCAGTATTTT

abundance: few
v_gene: TRBV20-1
j_gene: TRBJ1-5
d_gene: NA
CDR3aa: CSVGRGDQPQHF
CDR3nt: TGCAGTGTGGGGAGGGGTGATCAGCCCCAGCATTTT

abundance: many
v_gene: TRBV10-3
j_gene: TRBJ1-1
d_gene: NA
CDR3aa: CASRTDKNTEAFF
CDR3nt: TGTGCCAGCAGGACCGACAAGAACACTGAAGCTTTCTTT